These 16 T cell receptor beta chains originate from one sample sequenced in a study of shared clonotypes between healthy human individuals. Assay used: immunoSEQ multiplex PCR; TCRdb lists only in-frame clones, some missing. The sample yields 2 million to 2.5 million clones, roughly 93% seen once. The specimen was naive CD4+ T cells from PBMCs. Specified subset: CD45RA+ positively selected. All receptors come from a man aged 18 to 30 in good health. Some clones in this sample may be carry-over from other donors' samples.

The V gene is TRBV2, the J gene TRBJ1-5; the match to TRBD1 covers 9 bases. The germline gives CDR1 SNHLY, CDR2 FYNNEI. Trimming took 6 bases from V and 8 from J; bases not matched to a gene: 2. CDR3 length: 12 amino acids. The CDR3 nucleotides are TGTGCCAGCAGGGGACAGGGTGAGCCCCAGCATTTT. Encoded protein: CASRGQGEPQHF.

This clone was counted once. The chain has TRBV5-1 and TRBJ2-7, with TRBD1 matching 9 bases. The V gene's germline CDR1 is SGHRS and CDR2 YFSETQ. V dropped 4 bases and J dropped 3; count of bases not matched to a gene: 14. This CDR3 is built from 17 residues. CDR3 protein: CASSPETGDRAVYEQYF. In DNA form, the CDR3 reads TGCGCCAGCAGCCCGGAGACCGGGGACAGGGCTGTCTACGAGCAGTACTTC.

This clone appeared once. The chain has TRBV28 and TRBJ1-1; maybe TRBD1 (6 bases). V was shortened by 5 bases and J by 5 bases, with 21 bases between the two germline ends. This CDR3 comprises 16 residues. Germline CDR1 is MDHEN and CDR2 is SYDVKM. The CDR3 reads CASSPSGGAVRTEAFF. In nucleotides, the CDR3 is TGTGCCAGCAGTCCCTCTGGGGGGGCTGTGAGGACTGAAGCTTTCTTT.

The V gene is TRBV28, the J gene TRBJ2-6; maybe TRBD1 (5 bases). Germline loops: CDR1 MDHEN, CDR2 SYDVKM. Trimming shortened V by 4 bases and J by 0 bases, and 10 bases separated the two germline ends. The CDR3 has 16 amino acids. The CDR3 here is CASSSGRGSGANVLTF. Written as DNA, the CDR3 is TGTGCCAGCAGTTCCGGAAGGGGCTCTGGGGCCAACGTCCTGACTTTC.

V is TRBV6-5 and J is TRBJ2-7; 14 bases line up with TRBD2. The germline gives CDR1 MNHEY, CDR2 SVGAGI. The J segment lost 5 bases and the V segment lost 7 bases, leaving 7 bases of the junction unmatched. CDR3 length equals 15 residues. CDR3 DNA sequence: TGTGCCAGCACCTTAACGGGACTAGCGGGAGACGAGCAGTACTTC. It specifies CASTLTGLAGDEQYF.

For this clone: This sample includes further DNA sequences coding for the same CDR3. This chain joins TRBV2 and TRBJ2-6; D call uncertain. The CDR3 spans 13 residues. Between the trimmed V and J ends, which lost 9 bases and 0 bases, there was a span of 6 bases. CDR1 is SNHLY, CDR2 FYNNEI, per germline. The CDR3 loop is CASRSSGANVLTF. CDR3 in DNA: TGTGCCAGTAGGTCCTCTGGGGCCAACGTCCTGACTTTC.

This clone was detected once. The J gene is TRBJ1-5, the V gene TRBV10-3; the D gene is possibly TRBD1 (5 bases). V lost 6 bases and J lost 3, with 15 bases in between. CDR3 length: 15 residues. Germline CDR1 is ENHRY and CDR2 is SYGVKD. CDR3 sequence: CAISPLAGNNQPQHF. The DNA for the CDR3 is TGTGCCATCAGCCCTTTGGCAGGGAACAATCAGCCCCAGCATTTT.

The V gene is TRBV7-9, the J gene TRBJ2-1; perhaps TRBD1 as D (5 bases). Germline assignment: CDR1 SEHNR and CDR2 FQNEAQ (reference sequence). The V end was cut by 5 bases, the J end by 9 bases, with 14 bases between. The CDR3 runs to 13 residues. CDR3: CASSDRPAGEQFF. The CDR3 nucleotides are TGTGCCAGCAGCGACAGACCCGCCGGTGAGCAGTTCTTC.

This clone has only one observation. This sequence joins TRBV6-1 and TRBJ2-4; 7 bases are shared with TRBD2. Looked up from germline, CDR1 is MNHNS and CDR2 is SASEGT. This CDR3 has 18 amino acids. V lost 2 bases to trimming and J lost 2 bases; unmatched junction nucleotides: 12. In DNA, the CDR3 is TGTGCCAGCAGTGAATCTTGGGACGTCGGGAGGTCCAAAAACATTCAGTACTTC. Translation: CASSESWDVGRSKNIQYF.

The CDR3 here is CASSRDGETQYF. In DNA, the CDR3 is TGTGCCAGCAGCCGAGATGGAGAGACCCAGTACTTC. V is TRBV7-9 and J is TRBJ2-5; D uncertain. Germline values: CDR1 SEHNR, CDR2 FQNEAQ (reference sequence). The V end lost 5 bases, the J end lost 4 bases, and 8 bases lay between the germline ends. The CDR3 totals 12 residues.

The count of this clone is one. V gene TRBV6-1 combines with J gene TRBJ1-3; possible D gene TRBD1, 5 bases. The CDR3 consists of 13 residues. Germline V gives CDR1 MNHNS, CDR2 SASEGT. The germline V and J ends were trimmed by 7 bases and 4 bases, with 11 bases remaining between them. The CDR3 bases are TGTGCCAGCAACATAGACAGAGGAAACACCATATATTTT. It yields the protein CASNIDRGNTIYF.

The chain's CDR3 is CASRPDRLPGGTF. DNA of the CDR3: TGCGCCAGCAGACCTGACAGGCTTCCCGGGGGCACCTTC. V is TRBV5-1 and J is TRBJ1-2, with TRBD1 as a possible D gene (6 bases). The V end was cut by 5 bases, the J end by 13 bases, with 21 bases between. This CDR3 has 13 amino acids. Germline V gene sequence: CDR1 SGHRS, CDR2 YFSETQ.

CDR3 coding DNA: TGTGCCAGCAGTGTGCAGCATGTTGCGTACAATGAGCAGTTCTTC. Translating gives CASSVQHVAYNEQFF. The V call is TRBV27, the J call TRBJ2-1, with D hard to call. V gave up 5 bases and J gave up 4 bases, with 15 bases separating them. CDR3 size: 15 residues. CDR1 is MNHEY and CDR2 is SMNVEV in the germline V gene (reference sequence).

The chain is built from TRBV7-2 and TRBJ2-1; D perhaps matches TRBD1 (6 bases). From germline, CDR1 is SGHTA and CDR2 FQGNSA. Trimming pared 0 bases from V and 7 bases from J, leaving 13 bases between. The CDR3 is made up of 15 amino acids. The CDR3 reads CASSLAQGIWNEQFF. The DNA of the CDR3 is TGTGCCAGCAGCTTAGCGCAGGGGATCTGGAATGAGCAGTTCTTC.

The chain couples TRBV5-4 to TRBJ1-2; no definite D call. Germline values: CDR1 SGHNT, CDR2 YYREEE (reference sequence). The CDR3 spans 16 residues. The V gene lost 4 bases and the J gene lost 4 bases, with 20 bases spanning the gap. CDR3 residues: CASSPFKNPEGYGYTF. CDR3 coding DNA: TGTGCCAGCAGCCCCTTTAAGAACCCAGAAGGCTATGGCTACACCTTC. The variable domain in full, completed from reference TRBV5-4 and TRBJ1-2, reads ETGVTQSPTHLIKTRGQQVTLRCSSQSGHNTVSWYQQALGQGPQFIFQYYREEENGRGNFPPRFSGLQFPNYSSELNVNALELDDSALYLCASSPFKNPEGYGYTFGSGTRLTVV.

V and J are TRBV4-3 and TRBJ1-1; D gene unclear. This CDR3 region has 14 residues. Per the germline V gene, CDR1 is LGHNA and CDR2 is YSLEER. V lost 0 bases, J lost 4 bases, and 9 bases lay in between. The CDR3: CASSQDRPGTEAFF. In DNA form, the CDR3 reads TGCGCCAGCAGCCAAGATAGGCCGGGCACTGAAGCTTTCTTT.